The TCR beta chain described here comes from a study of T cell responses to AZD1222 COVID-19 vaccine. Study findings and constraints: When two AZD1222 doses had been given, Spike-specific TCR breadth and depth rose. Repertoire collection took place solely once the T cell response had peaked.

Trimming took 6 bases from V and 2 from J, leaving 16 bases between them. The CDR3 runs 15 residues. The germline CDR1 and CDR2 sequences are MNHEY and SMNVEV (reference sequence). Timing groups of about 4 and about 12 weeks for second doses were pooled. In its sample, this clone was seen a few times. The antigen remains undetermined. Data came from immunoSEQ multiplex PCR; TCRdb stores just in-frame clones and leaves some out. The top ten clones hold about 3% of a sample with 100,000 to 150,000 clones, roughly nine tenths of them seen once. Material: peripheral blood, obtained 28 days after the second AZD1222 dose. This sequence joins TRBV27 and TRBJ1-2, with a tentative D call TRBD1 (5 bases). This clonotype was sampled from an adult who received the AZD1222 COVID-19 vaccine. This CDR3 is CASRASGGKNYGYTF. The DNA for the CDR3 is TGTGCCAGCAGGGCCTCCGGGGGGAAGAACTATGGCTACACCTTC.